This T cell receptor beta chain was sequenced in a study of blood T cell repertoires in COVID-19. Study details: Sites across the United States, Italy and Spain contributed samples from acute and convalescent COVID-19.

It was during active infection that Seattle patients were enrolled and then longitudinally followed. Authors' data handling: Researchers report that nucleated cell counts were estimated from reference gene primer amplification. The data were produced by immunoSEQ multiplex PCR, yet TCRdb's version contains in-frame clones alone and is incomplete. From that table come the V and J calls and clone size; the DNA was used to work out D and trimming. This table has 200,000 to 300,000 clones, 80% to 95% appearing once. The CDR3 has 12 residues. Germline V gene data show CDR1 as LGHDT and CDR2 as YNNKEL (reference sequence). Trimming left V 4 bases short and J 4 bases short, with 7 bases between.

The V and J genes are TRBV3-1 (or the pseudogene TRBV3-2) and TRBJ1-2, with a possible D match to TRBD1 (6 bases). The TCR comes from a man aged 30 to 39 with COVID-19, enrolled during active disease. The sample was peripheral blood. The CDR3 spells CASSPQGYGYTF. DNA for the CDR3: TGTGCCAGCAGCCCACAGGGCTATGGCTACACCTTC.